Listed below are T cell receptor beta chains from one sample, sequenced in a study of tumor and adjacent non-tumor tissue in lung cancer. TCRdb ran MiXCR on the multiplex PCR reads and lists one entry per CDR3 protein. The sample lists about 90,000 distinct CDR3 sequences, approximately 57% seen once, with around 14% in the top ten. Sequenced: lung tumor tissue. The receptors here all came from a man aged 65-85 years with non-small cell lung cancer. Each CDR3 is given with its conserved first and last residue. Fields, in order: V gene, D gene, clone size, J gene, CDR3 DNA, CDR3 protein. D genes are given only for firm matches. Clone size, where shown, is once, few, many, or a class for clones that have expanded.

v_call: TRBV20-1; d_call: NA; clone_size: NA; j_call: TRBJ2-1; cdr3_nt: TGCAATACGAGAGCAGGGGTTAGCTACTACAATGAGCAGTTCTTC; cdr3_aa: CNTRAGVSYYNEQFF
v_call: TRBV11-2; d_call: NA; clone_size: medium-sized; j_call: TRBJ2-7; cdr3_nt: TGTGCCAGCAGCCTCGGAGGTCCCTACGAGCAGTACTTC; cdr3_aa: CASSLGGPYEQYF
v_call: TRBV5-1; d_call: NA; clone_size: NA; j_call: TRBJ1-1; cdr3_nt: TGCGCCAGCAGCTTGGGACAGTGGAACACTGAAGCTTTCTTT; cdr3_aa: CASSLGQWNTEAFF
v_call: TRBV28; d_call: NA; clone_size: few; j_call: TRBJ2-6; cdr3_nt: TGTGCCAGCAGTTTATATCGTCTTGTCTCTGGGGCCAACGTCCTGACTTTC; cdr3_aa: CASSLYRLVSGANVLTF
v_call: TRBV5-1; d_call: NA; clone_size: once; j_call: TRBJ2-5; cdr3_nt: TGCGCCAGCATCGGACAAGAGACCCAGTACTTC; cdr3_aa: CASIGQETQYF
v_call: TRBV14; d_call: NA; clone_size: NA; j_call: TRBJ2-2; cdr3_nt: TGTGCCAGCAGCCAAGATCTTGTGTCTGCAACAAACACCGGGGAGCTGTTTTTT; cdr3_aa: CASSQDLVSATNTGELFF
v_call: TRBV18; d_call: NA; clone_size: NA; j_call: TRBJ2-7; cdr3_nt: TGTGCCAGCTCATCGGACGGACGGGAGCAGTACTTC; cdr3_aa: CASSSDGREQYF
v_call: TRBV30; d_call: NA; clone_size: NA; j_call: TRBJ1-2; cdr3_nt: TGTGCCTGGAGTGTACTTGAGCCCGGGGGCTATGGCTACACCTTC; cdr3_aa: CAWSVLEPGGYGYTF
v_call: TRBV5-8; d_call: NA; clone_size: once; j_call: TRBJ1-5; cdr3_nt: TGTGCTTGCAGCTTGGCGTCGGGCACTTGGACACAGCATTTT; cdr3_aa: CACSLASGTWTQHF
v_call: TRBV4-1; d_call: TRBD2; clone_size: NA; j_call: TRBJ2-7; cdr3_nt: TGCGCCAGCAGGCATGTAGCGGGAGTGGAAGAGCAGTACTTT; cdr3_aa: CASRHVAGVEEQYF
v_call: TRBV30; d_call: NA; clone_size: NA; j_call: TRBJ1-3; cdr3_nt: TGTGCCTGGAGGAAGACGCGCCTATATTTT; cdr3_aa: CAWRKTRLYF
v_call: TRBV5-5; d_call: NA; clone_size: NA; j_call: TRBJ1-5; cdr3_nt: TGTGACAGCAGCCCCTGGACCGTAACGTATAGTAATCAGCCCCAGCATTTT; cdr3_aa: CDSSPWTVTYSNQPQHF